A single sample is the source of the 11 T cell receptor beta chains below, sequenced in a study of T cells in Graves' hyperthyroidism and ophthalmopathy. The TCR beta CDR3 regions underwent amplification using RNA transcripts as the source. Carried out on the TCR CDR3, a first-round RT-PCR used the HTBI primer set. TCRdb passed the multiplex PCR reads through MiXCR, listing each CDR3 protein once. Of about 840,000 distinct CDR3 sequences in the sample, over 35% were seen once. The sample comprised blood. These receptor sequences come from a young man with Graves' hyperthyroidism.

The rearrangement uses TRBV12-3 or TRBV12-4 and TRBJ1-4; a possible D gene is TRBD1 (5 bases). Between the trimmed V and J ends, which lost 6 bases and 7 bases, there was a span of 15 bases. There are 14 residues in the CDR3. CDR3 nucleotides: TGTGCCAGCAGACCCGGGACCCCGACTGAAAAACTGTTTTTT. Amino acid sequence: CASRPGTPTEKLFF.

The genes are TRBV19 and TRBJ1-2, with D uncertain. The CDR3 has 13 amino acids. The germline V and J ends were trimmed by 6 bases and 5 bases, with 13 bases remaining between them. Germline values: CDR1 LNHDA, CDR2 SQIVND (reference sequence). This chain's CDR3 is CASSPGLIYGYTF. The CDR3 DNA sequence: TGTGCCAGTAGCCCCGGCCTTATTTATGGCTACACCTTC.

This clonotype was counted a few times. This sequence joins TRBV19 and TRBJ1-2; weak D call: TRBD1 (6 bases). CDR1 and CDR2 (germline): LNHDA, SQIVND (reference sequence). The CDR3 consists of 14 residues. Trimming cost V 1 base and J 2 bases, with 8 bases left between them. CDR3 region: CASSIVGQNYGYTF. In DNA form, the CDR3 reads TGTGCCAGTAGTATAGTTGGACAGAACTATGGCTACACCTTC.

This clonotype was seen many times. The chain joins TRBV2 to TRBJ2-2, with a tentative D call TRBD1 (5 bases). The CDR3 contains 13 residues. Germline lookup yields CDR1 SNHLY and CDR2 FYNNEI. Trimming left V 9 bases short and J 4 bases short, with 12 bases between. The DNA for the CDR3 is TGTGCCAGTCGGTTAGGGGTCACCGGGGAGCTGTTTTTT. Its translation is CASRLGVTGELFF.

The V call is TRBV2, the J call TRBJ1-2, with TRBD1 as a possible D gene (5 bases). The CDR3 sequence is 15 residues long. The V end was cut by 6 bases, the J end by 2 bases, with 16 bases between. Germline loops: CDR1 SNHLY, CDR2 FYNNEI. Here the CDR3 DNA reads TGTGCCAGCAGACCGACCGGGGGGGGGAACTATGGCTACACCTTC. Protein sequence: CASRPTGGGNYGYTF.

The chain recombines TRBV19 with TRBJ1-5, with a possible D match to TRBD1 (6 bases). The V gene lost 9 bases and the J gene lost 2 bases, with 20 bases spanning the gap. The CDR3 runs to 16 residues. Germline V gives CDR1 LNHDA, CDR2 SQIVND (reference sequence). CDR3 residues: CASSYSAGAGNQPQHF. The CDR3 DNA reads TGTGCCAGCAGCTACTCCGCGGGGGCCGGCAATCAGCCCCAGCATTTT.

In its sample, this clonotype was seen many times. V and J are TRBV7-8 and TRBJ2-7; D is perhaps TRBD2 (5 bases). V was shortened by 4 bases and J by 4 bases, with 20 bases between the two germline ends. The CDR3 is 16 residues long. Germline V gene lookup returns CDR1 SGHVS and CDR2 FQNEAQ. The CDR3 nucleotides read TGTGCCAGCAGCTCACCCACTAGGACGGGTAGTTACGAGCAGTACTTC. Translating gives CASSSPTRTGSYEQYF.

The rearrangement joins TRBV14 to TRBJ1-5; unclear D gene. CDR1 is SGHDN and CDR2 is FVKESK in the germline V gene. CDR3 length: 12 residues. Between the trimmed V and J ends, which lost 9 bases and 14 bases, there was a span of 20 bases. CDR3 region: CARRDRGFYEHF. CDR3 coding DNA: TGTGCCAGACGAGACCGAGGGTTTTACGAGCATTTT.

This chain uses TRBV5-6 with TRBJ1-1, with 8 bases matching TRBD1. The CDR3 extends over 16 amino acids. V was pared by 1 base and J by 2 bases, with 7 bases of the junction left unmatched. CDR1 SGHDT and CDR2 YYEEEE come from the germline V gene. The CDR3 DNA follows: TGTGCCAGCAGCTTGTGGCAGGGGGCGGTTAACACTGAAGCTTTCTTT. Translated: CASSLWQGAVNTEAFF.

This clonotype showed up just a few times. V is TRBV12-3 or TRBV12-4 and J is TRBJ1-1, with a possible D match to TRBD1 (5 bases). Between the trimmed V and J ends, which lost 7 bases and 1 base, there was a span of 10 bases. The CDR3 runs 13 residues. CDR3 sequence (DNA): TGTGCCAGCAACGACGGACAGAACACTGAAGCTTTCTTT. Its protein is CASNDGQNTEAFF.

This chain connects TRBV5-1 to TRBJ2-2; the D gene is possibly TRBD2 (6 bases). The CDR3 length is 13 residues. CDR1 is SGHRS and CDR2 is YFSETQ in the germline V gene. The germline V and J ends were trimmed by 6 bases and 6 bases, with 12 bases remaining between them. The CDR3 loop is CASTTAGPGELFF. For the CDR3, the DNA is TGCGCCAGCACGACCGCGGGACCCGGGGAGCTGTTTTTT.